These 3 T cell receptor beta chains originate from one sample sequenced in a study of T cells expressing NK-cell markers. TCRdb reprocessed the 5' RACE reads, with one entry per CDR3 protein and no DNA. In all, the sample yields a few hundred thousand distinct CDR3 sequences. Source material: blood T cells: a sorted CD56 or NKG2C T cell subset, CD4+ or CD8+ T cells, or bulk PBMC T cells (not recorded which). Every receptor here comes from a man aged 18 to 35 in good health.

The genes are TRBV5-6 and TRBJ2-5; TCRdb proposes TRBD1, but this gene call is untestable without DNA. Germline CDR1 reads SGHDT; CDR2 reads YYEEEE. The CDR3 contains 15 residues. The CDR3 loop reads CASSYRDRVYETQYF.

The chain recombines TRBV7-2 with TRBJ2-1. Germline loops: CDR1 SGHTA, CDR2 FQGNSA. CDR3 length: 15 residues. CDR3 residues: CASSLAGYLKNEQFF.

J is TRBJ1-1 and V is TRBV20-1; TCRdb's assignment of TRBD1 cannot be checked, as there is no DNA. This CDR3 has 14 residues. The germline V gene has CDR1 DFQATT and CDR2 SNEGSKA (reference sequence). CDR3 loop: CSAKGARMNTEAFF.